This TCR beta chain appears in the sequencing data of a study of patients and donors after allogeneic stem cell transplantation. TCRdb reanalysed the RT-PCR reads using MiXCR and keeps one entry per CDR3 protein. This sample yields roughly 230,000 distinct CDR3 sequences, of which around 14% are seen a single time; around a tenth belongs to the top ten. The table lists this clonotype with many counts. The sequence was collected from a human donor who was either an allogeneic HSCT recipient or a stem cell or donor lymphocyte infusion donor (not recorded which). It is not recorded whose cells these are; they may come from a transplant donor. Material for sequencing was blood, either unsorted or a sorted T cell fraction (not recorded which).

CDR3: CASRRQGNTEAFF. In DNA form, the CDR3 reads TGTGCCAGCAGGCGACAGGGGAACACTGAAGCTTTCTTT. The V gene is TRBV12-3 or TRBV12-4, the J gene TRBJ1-1, with 7 nucleotides matching TRBD1. The CDR3 length is 13 residues. With 6 bases clipped from V and 1 base from J, the junction kept 2 bases outside the gene matches.